This TCR beta chain was recovered during a study of molecular identifiers for immune sequencing clone quantification. For bulk TCR libraries, previously described methods and listed TCR primers were used. MiXCR, run by TCRdb on the PCR reads, gives a single entry per CDR3 protein. The sample holds 490,000 or so distinct CDR3 sequences, roughly 26% seen once. V was shortened by 2 bases and J by 1 base, with 15 bases between the two germline ends. Germline assignment: CDR1 SNHLY and CDR2 FYNNEI. This CDR3 is 17 amino acids long. The table lists this clonotype with many counts. Its target is not known. Points from the study as a whole: In a background of 850,000 to 1,000,000 naive cells, spiked Jurkat TCR RNA from one cell was reportedly detectable.

The chain carries TRBV2 and TRBJ1-5; D not certain. What was sequenced was naive CD8+ T cells from blood, with Jurkat cell RNA spiked in. Subset denoted: FACS-sorted CD8+CD4-CCR7+CD45RA+ naive T cells. This receptor was identified in a human donor in good health. Some libraries in this study had Jurkat cell RNA spiked in. The CDR3 loop is CASSELSLLGSNQPQHF. CDR3 in DNA: TGTGCCAGCAGTGAACTCAGCCTGCTTGGAAGCAATCAGCCCCAGCATTTT.